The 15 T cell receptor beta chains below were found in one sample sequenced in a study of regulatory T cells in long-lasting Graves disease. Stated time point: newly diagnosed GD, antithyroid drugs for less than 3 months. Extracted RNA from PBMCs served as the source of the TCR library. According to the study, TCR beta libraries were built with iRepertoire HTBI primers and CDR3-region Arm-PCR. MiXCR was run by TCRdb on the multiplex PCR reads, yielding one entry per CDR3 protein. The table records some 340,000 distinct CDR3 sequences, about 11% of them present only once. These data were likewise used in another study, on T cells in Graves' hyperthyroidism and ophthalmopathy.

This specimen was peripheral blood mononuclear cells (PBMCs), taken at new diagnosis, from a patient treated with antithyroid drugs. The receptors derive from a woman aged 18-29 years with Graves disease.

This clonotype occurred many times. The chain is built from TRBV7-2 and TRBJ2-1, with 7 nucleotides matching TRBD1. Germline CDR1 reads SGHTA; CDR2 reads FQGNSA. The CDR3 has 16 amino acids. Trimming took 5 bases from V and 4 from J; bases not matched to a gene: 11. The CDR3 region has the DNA TGTGCCAGCAGCCCCCAAGGGACAGCCAAATACAATGAGCAGTTCTTC. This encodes CASSPQGTAKYNEQFF.

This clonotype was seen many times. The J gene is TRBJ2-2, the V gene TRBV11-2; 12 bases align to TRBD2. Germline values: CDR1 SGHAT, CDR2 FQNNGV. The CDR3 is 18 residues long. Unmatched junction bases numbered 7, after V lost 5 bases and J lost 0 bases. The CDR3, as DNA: TGTGCCAGCAGCCACGGACTAGCGGGAAGAGCGAACACCGGGGAGCTGTTTTTT. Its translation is CASSHGLAGRANTGELFF.

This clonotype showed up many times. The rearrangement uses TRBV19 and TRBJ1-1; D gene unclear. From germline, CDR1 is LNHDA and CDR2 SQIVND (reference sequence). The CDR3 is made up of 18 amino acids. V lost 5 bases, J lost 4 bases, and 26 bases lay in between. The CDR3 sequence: CASSFRGGLAPRSTEAFF. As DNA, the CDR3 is TGTGCCAGTAGTTTCCGGGGTGGCCTAGCACCGCGTTCCACTGAAGCTTTCTTT.

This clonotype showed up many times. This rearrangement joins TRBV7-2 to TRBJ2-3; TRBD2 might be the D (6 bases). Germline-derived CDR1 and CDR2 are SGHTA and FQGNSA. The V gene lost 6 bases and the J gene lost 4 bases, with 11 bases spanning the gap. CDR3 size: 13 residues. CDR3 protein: CASRRLVSDTQYF. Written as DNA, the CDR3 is TGTGCCAGCAGGCGACTAGTTTCAGATACGCAGTATTTT.

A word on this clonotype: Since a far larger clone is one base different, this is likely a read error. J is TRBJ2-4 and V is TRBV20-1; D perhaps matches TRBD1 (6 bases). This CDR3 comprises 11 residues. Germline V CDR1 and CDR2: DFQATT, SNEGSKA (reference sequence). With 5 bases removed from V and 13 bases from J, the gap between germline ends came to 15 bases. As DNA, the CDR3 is TGCAGTGCTGATGGGGGCGTTGAGCAGTACTTC. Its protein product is CSADGGVEQYF.

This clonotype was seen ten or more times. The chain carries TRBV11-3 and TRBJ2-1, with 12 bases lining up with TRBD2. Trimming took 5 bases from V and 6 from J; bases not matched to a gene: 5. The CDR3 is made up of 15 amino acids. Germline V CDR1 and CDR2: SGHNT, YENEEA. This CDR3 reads CASSLRLAGANEQFF. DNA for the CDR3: TGTGCCAGCAGCCTTAGACTAGCGGGAGCCAATGAGCAGTTCTTC.

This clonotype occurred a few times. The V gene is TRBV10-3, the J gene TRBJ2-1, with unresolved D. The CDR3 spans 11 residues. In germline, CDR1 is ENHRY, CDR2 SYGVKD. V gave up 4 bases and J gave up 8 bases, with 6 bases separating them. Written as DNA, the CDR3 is TGTGCCATCAGTGGAGAGTATGAGCAGTTCTTC. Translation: CAISGEYEQFF.

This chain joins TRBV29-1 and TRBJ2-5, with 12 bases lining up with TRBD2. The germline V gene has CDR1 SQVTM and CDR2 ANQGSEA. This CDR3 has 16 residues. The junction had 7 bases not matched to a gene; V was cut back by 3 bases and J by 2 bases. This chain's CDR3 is CSVERSSGGVQETQYF. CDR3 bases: TGCAGCGTTGAGAGGTCTAGCGGGGGGGTACAAGAGACCCAGTACTTC.

The CDR3 reads CASSMTVDTQYF. CDR3 sequence (DNA): TGTGCCAGTAGTATGACAGTCGATACGCAGTATTTT. V is TRBV19 and J is TRBJ2-3; perhaps TRBD1 as D (5 bases). CDR1 is LNHDA, CDR2 SQIVND, per germline (reference sequence). V was pared by 3 bases and J by 6 bases, with 7 bases between. The CDR3 runs 12 residues.

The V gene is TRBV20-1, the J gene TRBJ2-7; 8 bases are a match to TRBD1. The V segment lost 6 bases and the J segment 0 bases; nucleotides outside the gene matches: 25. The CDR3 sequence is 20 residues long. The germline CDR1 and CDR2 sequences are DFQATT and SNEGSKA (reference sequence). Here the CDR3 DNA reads TGCAGTGCCCTATATTCCCGGGACAGGAGGAAAGACGCGAGCTCCTACGAGCAGTACTTC. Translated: CSALYSRDRRKDASSYEQYF.

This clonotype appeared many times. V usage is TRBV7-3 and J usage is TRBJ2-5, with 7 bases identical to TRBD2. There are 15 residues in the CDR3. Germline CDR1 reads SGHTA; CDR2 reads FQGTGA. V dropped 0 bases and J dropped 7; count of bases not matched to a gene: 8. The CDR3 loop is CASSLTAGERGTQYF. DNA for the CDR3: TGTGCCAGCAGCTTAACTGCTGGGGAGCGGGGGACCCAGTACTTC.

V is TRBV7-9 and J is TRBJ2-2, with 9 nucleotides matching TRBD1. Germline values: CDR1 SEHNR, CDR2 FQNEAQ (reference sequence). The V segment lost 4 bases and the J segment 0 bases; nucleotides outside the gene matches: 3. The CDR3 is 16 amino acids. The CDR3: CASSSRQGANTGELFF. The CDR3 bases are TGTGCCAGCAGCTCGAGACAGGGGGCGAACACCGGGGAGCTGTTTTTT.

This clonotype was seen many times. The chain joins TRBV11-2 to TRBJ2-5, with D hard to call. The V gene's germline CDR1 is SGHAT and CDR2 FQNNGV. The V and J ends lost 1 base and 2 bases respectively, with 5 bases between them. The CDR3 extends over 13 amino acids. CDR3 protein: CASSLVQQETQYF. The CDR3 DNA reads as TGTGCCAGCAGCTTAGTACAGCAAGAGACCCAGTACTTC. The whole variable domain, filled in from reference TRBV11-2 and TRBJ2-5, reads EAGVAQSPRYKIIEKRQSVAFWCNPISGHATLYWYQQILGQGPKLLIQFQNNGVVDDSQLPKDRFSAERLKGVDSTLKIQPAKLEDSAVYLCASSLVQQETQYFGPGTRLLVL.

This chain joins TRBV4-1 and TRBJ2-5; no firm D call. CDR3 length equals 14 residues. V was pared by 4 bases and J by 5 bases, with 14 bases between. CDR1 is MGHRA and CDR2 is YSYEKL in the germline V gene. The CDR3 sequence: CASSREAVWETQYF. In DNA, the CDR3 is TGCGCCAGCAGCCGAGAGGCCGTGTGGGAGACCCAGTACTTC.

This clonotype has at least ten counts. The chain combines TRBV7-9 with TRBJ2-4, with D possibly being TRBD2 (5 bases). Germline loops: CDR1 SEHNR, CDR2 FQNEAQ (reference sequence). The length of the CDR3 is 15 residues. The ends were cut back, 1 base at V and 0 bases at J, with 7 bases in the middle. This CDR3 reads CASSLGGLAKNIQYF. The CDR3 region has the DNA TGTGCCAGCAGCTTAGGAGGGCTAGCCAAAAACATTCAGTACTTC.